Shown below are 25 T cell receptor beta chains from a single sample sequenced in a study of shared clonotypes between healthy human individuals. Profiled with immunoSEQ multiplex PCR; TCRdb holds only in-frame clones, not every one. The data contain about 460,000 clones, approximately 80% of them seen just once; the ten biggest clones take up 9.5% to 15%. The specimen was PBMCs. The receptors were gathered from a woman in her thirties or forties in good health. Some clones in this sample may be carry-over from other donors' samples.

The chain joins TRBV30 to TRBJ2-1; D is perhaps TRBD1 or TRBD2 (5 bases each). In germline, CDR1 is GTSNPN, CDR2 SVGIG (reference sequence). The CDR3 contains 16 residues. Trimming stripped 1 base from V and 5 bases from J, with 18 bases between. The CDR3 coding sequence is TGTGCCTGGAGTGCCCCGGGGCGGGTATCTCACAATGAGCAGTTCTTC. Amino acid sequence: CAWSAPGRVSHNEQFF.

The genes are TRBV6-5 and TRBJ1-2; D gene ambiguous. This CDR3 comprises 14 residues. Looked up from germline, CDR1 is MNHEY and CDR2 is SVGAGI. The V gene lost 5 bases and the J gene lost 0 bases, with 10 bases spanning the gap. For the CDR3, the DNA is TGTGCCAGCAGTGCGCTCAGGTCTAACTATGGCTACACCTTC. This encodes CASSALRSNYGYTF.

This chain's CDR3 is CASMGTSLYNEQFF. Written as DNA, the CDR3 is TGTGCCAGCATGGGGACTAGTCTCTACAATGAGCAGTTCTTC. The J gene is TRBJ2-1, the V gene TRBV14; 8 positions agree with TRBD2. Germline V gene sequence: CDR1 SGHDN, CDR2 FVKESK. V was pared by 7 bases and J by 3 bases, with 5 bases of the junction left unmatched. CDR3 length: 14 residues. The variable domain in full, completed from reference TRBV14 and TRBJ2-1, reads EAGVTQFPSHSVIEKGQTVTLRCDPISGHDNLYWYRRVMGKEIKFLLHFVKESKQDESGMPNNRFLAERTGGTYSTLKVQPAELEDSGVYFCASMGTSLYNEQFFGPGTRLTVL.

The chain carries TRBV6-5 and TRBJ1-5; D possibly corresponds to TRBD1 (6 bases). The CDR3 is made up of 14 amino acids. V lost 0 bases, J lost 7 bases, and 10 bases lay in between. From germline, CDR1 is MNHEY and CDR2 SVGAGI. Written as DNA, the CDR3 is TGTGCCAGCAGTTACTCGACAGGTCGGCAGCCCCAGCATTTT. Translated: CASSYSTGRQPQHF.

The chain uses TRBV28 and TRBJ1-1; D unresolved. CDR3 size: 11 residues. V was pared by 2 bases and J by 8 bases, with 6 bases between. Germline V lookup: CDR1 MDHEN, CDR2 SYDVKM. CDR3 residues: CASSLTQEAFF. CDR3 nucleotides: TGTGCCAGCAGTTTAACACAGGAAGCTTTCTTT.

This clone was counted once. The chain employs TRBV7-9 and TRBJ1-5; D perhaps matches TRBD1 (5 bases). The CDR3 is made up of 14 amino acids. V lost 3 bases and J 3 bases, leaving 9 bases between the germline ends. Germline CDR1 SEHNR, CDR2 FQNEAQ (reference sequence). CDR3 protein: CASSFPGPNQPQHF. Here the CDR3 DNA reads TGTGCCAGCAGCTTTCCGGGACCCAATCAGCCCCAGCATTTT.

This chain connects TRBV30 to TRBJ1-4; D is possibly TRBD1 (6 bases). V lost 5 bases, J lost 7 bases, and 17 bases lay in between. Germline loops: CDR1 GTSNPN, CDR2 SVGIG (reference sequence). The CDR3 has 14 amino acids. The chain's CDR3 is CAWDTGTVGEKLFF. The CDR3 DNA reads as TGTGCCTGGGACACAGGGACGGTCGGTGAAAAACTGTTTTTT.

About this clone: A much larger clone differs by one base, so this may be a read error. This sequence joins TRBV27 and TRBJ2-7, with 8 bases fitting TRBD1. Trimming took 4 bases from V and 1 from J; bases not matched to a gene: 12. The CDR3 spans 17 residues. CDR1 is MNHEY and CDR2 is SMNVEV in the germline V gene (reference sequence). CDR3 amino acids: CASSYLGGTGDSYEQYF. The CDR3 nucleotides read TGTGCCAGCAGTTACTTAGGTGGGACAGGCGATTCCTACGAGCAGTACTTC.

The V gene is TRBV28, the J gene TRBJ2-7, with D perhaps matching TRBD2 (5 bases). The CDR3 is 13 residues long. The V end was cut by 5 bases, the J end by 7 bases, with 15 bases between. The V gene's germline CDR1 is MDHEN and CDR2 SYDVKM. The CDR3 sequence: CASSTTSPGEQYF. The CDR3 nucleotides are TGTGCCAGCAGTACCACGTCGCCGGGGGAGCAGTACTTC.

The chain joins TRBV28 to TRBJ2-1; 8 positions agree with TRBD2. V was clipped by 5 bases and J by 5 bases; unmatched bases: 2. This CDR3 region has 13 residues. CDR1 is MDHEN and CDR2 is SYDVKM in the germline V gene. This chain's CDR3 is CASSRGGNNEQFF. The CDR3 region has the DNA TGTGCCAGCAGTCGCGGGGGGAACAATGAGCAGTTCTTC.

This sequence joins TRBV2 and TRBJ2-7; D ambiguous. The CDR3 sequence is 10 residues long. Germline CDR1 is SNHLY and CDR2 is FYNNEI. V lost 3 bases and J lost 5, with 2 bases in between. The CDR3 nucleotides read TGTGCCAGCAGTGATAACGAGCAGTACTTC. This sequence encodes CASSDNEQYF.

V gene TRBV7-3 combines with J gene TRBJ2-1, with 12 bases that match TRBD2. Germline loops: CDR1 SGHTA, CDR2 FQGTGA. There are 17 residues in the CDR3. Trimming removed 0 bases from V and 9 bases from J; junction bases left unmatched: 9. The CDR3 coding sequence is TGTGCCAGCAGCTTAACGGGGGGCGGACTAGCGGGAAGTGAGCAGTTCTTC. It codes for CASSLTGGGLAGSEQFF.

The chain couples TRBV4-2 to TRBJ2-1; 10 bases fit TRBD1. The CDR3 runs to 16 residues. Germline V gene sequence: CDR1 LGHNA, CDR2 YNFKEQ. Trimming took 0 bases from V and 8 from J; bases not matched to a gene: 7. The CDR3 DNA sequence: TGTGCCAGCAGCCAAGACCTCGGACAGGGGGGAGATGAGCAGTTCTTC. Its translation: CASSQDLGQGGDEQFF.

This chain links TRBV18 with TRBJ2-3; D unclear. The CDR3 extends over 12 amino acids. The germline gives CDR1 KGHSH, CDR2 LQKENI. V was shortened by 8 bases and J by 3 bases, with 9 bases between the two germline ends. The CDR3 DNA reads TGTGCCAGCGCAGCGCAGACAGATACGCAGTATTTT. This codes for CASAAQTDTQYF. Complete variable domain (other parts from reference TRBV18 and TRBJ2-3): NAGVMQNPRHLVRRRGQEARLRCSPMKGHSHVYWYRQLPEEGLKFMVYLQKENIIDESGMPKERFSAEFPKEGPSILRIQQVVRGDSAAYFCASAAQTDTQYFGPGTRLTVL.

The chain has TRBV28 and TRBJ2-1, with 7 bases fitting TRBD2. Trimming cost V 8 bases and J 1 base; bases outside gene matches: 5. There are 14 residues in the CDR3. From germline, CDR1 is MDHEN and CDR2 SYDVKM. CDR3 amino acids: CASADGGSYNEQFF. CDR3 sequence (DNA): TGTGCCAGCGCCGACGGGGGGTCCTACAATGAGCAGTTCTTC.

J is TRBJ2-2 and V is TRBV19; the match to TRBD2 covers 9 bases. After removal of 8 bases from V and 4 bases from J, the junction contained 14 bases not matched to a gene. Germline V gene data show CDR1 as LNHDA and CDR2 as SQIVND (reference sequence). This CDR3 contains 17 residues. CDR3 DNA sequence: TGTGCCAGTGAAATACTAGCGGGCGAGCTAGGCACCGGGGAGCTGTTTTTT. It translates to CASEILAGELGTGELFF.

There are a few counts of this clone. The chain couples TRBV19 to TRBJ1-5, with D perhaps matching TRBD1 (5 bases). V was clipped by 5 bases and J by 7 bases, with 12 bases between them. The germline gives CDR1 LNHDA, CDR2 SQIVND (reference sequence). This CDR3 has 13 amino acids. The DNA of the CDR3 is TGTGCCAGTAGTGCAGGGTGGCGGCAGCCCCAGCATTTT. Amino acids: CASSAGWRQPQHF.

V is TRBV4-2 and J is TRBJ2-1, with unresolved D. V shed 3 bases and J shed 0 bases, with 15 bases lying between them. The CDR3 consists of 17 residues. CDR1 is LGHNA and CDR2 is YNFKEQ in the germline V gene. The DNA of the CDR3 is TGTGCCAGCAGCCAGTTTGCCGGCACCTCCTCCTACAATGAGCAGTTCTTC. Translated, it gives CASSQFAGTSSYNEQFF.

This clone was counted only a few times. The DNA for the CDR3 is TGTGCCAGTAGTATCCCGGGGGACTCAGGAACTAATGAAAAACTGTTTTTT. This translates into CASSIPGDSGTNEKLFF. The V call is TRBV19, the J call TRBJ1-4, with D possibly being TRBD1 (5 bases). Trimming removed 3 bases at V and 1 base at J, with 15 bases between. This CDR3 is 17 amino acids long. Germline assignment: CDR1 LNHDA and CDR2 SQIVND (reference sequence).

This clone was counted once. J is TRBJ1-3 and V is TRBV6-1; D perhaps matches TRBD1 (5 bases). Germline V gene lookup returns CDR1 MNHNS and CDR2 SASEGT. The CDR3 length is 15 residues. Trimming removed 6 bases at V and 3 bases at J, with 15 bases between. CDR3 in DNA: TGTGCCAGCAGGCACGAGCTGGGGGATGGAAACACCATATATTTT. Translated, it gives CASRHELGDGNTIYF.

The chain uses TRBV9 and TRBJ2-2, with D maybe TRBD1 (6 bases). Trimming left V 6 bases short and J 2 bases short, with 17 bases between. Germline loops: CDR1 SGDLS, CDR2 YYNGEE. There are 16 residues in the CDR3. CDR3 bases: TGTGCCAGCACCTTCTCATCCGGGACAAACACCGGGGAGCTGTTTTTT. This encodes CASTFSSGTNTGELFF. The full variable domain, with the rest looked up from reference TRBV9 and TRBJ2-2, is DSGVTQTPKHLITATGQRVTLRCSPRSGDLSVYWYQQSLDQGLQFLIQYYNGEERAKGNILERFSAQQFPDLHSELNLSSLELGDSALYFCASTFSSGTNTGELFFGEGSRLTVL.

The CDR3 region is CASSGPTGSSYEQYF. The CDR3 DNA reads TGTGCCAGCAGTGGCCCCACTGGCAGCTCCTACGAGCAGTACTTC. The V and J genes are TRBV6-1 and TRBJ2-7; D unresolved. Germline V lookup: CDR1 MNHNS, CDR2 SASEGT. Trimming left V 4 bases short and J 0 bases short, with 13 bases between. CDR3 length: 15 residues.

This chain links TRBV15 with TRBJ1-5; D call uncertain. The CDR3 has 13 residues. The V end lost 1 base, the J end lost 6 bases, and 7 bases lay between the germline ends. Germline V gene sequence: CDR1 LNHNV, CDR2 YYDKDF (reference sequence). CDR3 bases: TGTGCCACCAGCAGAGGAAGGGTTCAGCCCCAGCATTTT. Encoded protein: CATSRGRVQPQHF. Based on the CDR3 plus reference TRBV15 and TRBJ1-5, the full variable domain is DAMVIQNPRYQVTQFGKPVTLSCSQTLNHNVMYWYQQKSSQAPKLLFHYYDKDFNNEADTPDNFQSRRPNTSFCFLDIRSPGLGDTAMYLCATSRGRVQPQHFGDGTRLSIL.

The J gene is TRBJ2-2, the V gene TRBV7-9, with 8 positions matching TRBD1. This CDR3 has 16 residues. Losses at the gene ends were 6 bases for V and 5 bases for J; bases not matched to a gene: 11. Looked up from germline, CDR1 is SEHNR and CDR2 is FQNEAQ (reference sequence). This CDR3 is CASRKDRDLRTGELFF. The DNA of the CDR3 is TGTGCCAGCAGAAAGGACAGGGACCTTCGGACCGGGGAGCTGTTTTTT.

This clone was detected a few times. Possible read error: a much larger clone is one base away. CDR3 in DNA: TGTGCCAGTAGTATTGTAGAGGCTACACCGCAAGAGACCCAGTACTTC. Translating it yields CASSIVEATPQETQYF. The rearrangement joins TRBV19 to TRBJ2-5, with D uncertain. The CDR3 is 16 amino acids. V was trimmed by 3 bases and J by 2 bases, leaving 16 bases between them. The germline CDR1 and CDR2 sequences are LNHDA and SQIVND (reference sequence).